This section outlines one T cell receptor (beta chain) sequence together with its context. Its cognate antigen is unknown. It was second doses at about 4 or about 12 weeks that were pooled. The data belong to a study of T cell responses to AZD1222 COVID-19 vaccine. Study outcomes and limitations: Rises in breadth and depth of Spike-specific TCRs came after two AZD1222 doses. Only a handful of AZD1222 recipients were seropositive at baseline.

TCRdb's table, derived via immunoSEQ multiplex PCR, lists solely in-frame clones and lacks some. This sample has about 70,000 clones, with 70% to 90% found just once. The CDR3 contains 15 residues. The germline V and J ends were trimmed by 1 base and 14 bases, with 26 bases remaining between them. Germline V lookup: CDR1 GTSNPN, CDR2 SVGIG (reference sequence). The chain links TRBV30 to TRBJ1-2, with TRBD1 as a possible D gene (5 bases). Here the sequenced sample was peripheral blood, taken 28 days after the second AZD1222 dose. This TCR was recovered from an adult who received the AZD1222 COVID-19 vaccine. CDR3 residues: CAWSGVGRDDTSMTF. CDR3 in DNA: TGTGCCTGGAGTGGGGTGGGGCGGGACGACACTTCTATGACCTTC.